This T cell receptor beta chain was sequenced during a study of blood T cell repertoires in COVID-19. The CDR3 runs to 17 residues. Germline assignment: CDR1 SEHNR and CDR2 FQNEAQ (reference sequence). V shed 4 bases, J shed 4 bases, and the junction held 13 bases outside the gene matches. The method was immunoSEQ multiplex PCR; TCRdb's version includes in-frame clones alone and lacks a portion of them. This sample has 150,000 to 200,000 clones; 90% occur once, and the top ten carry over 15%. The source is a man aged 55-75 years with active or convalescent COVID-19. V is TRBV7-9 and J is TRBJ1-2; TRBD1 matches at 9 bases. Sequencing was done on a sample of peripheral blood. The CDR3, as DNA: TGTGCCAGCAGCTCGACTCCGGGACAGGGAGGTGGCTATGGCTACACCTTC. Translating it yields CASSSTPGQGGGYGYTF. Together with reference TRBV7-9 and TRBJ1-2, the CDR3 gives the full variable domain: DTGVSQNPRHKITKRGQNVTFRCDPISEHNRLYWYRQTLGQGPEFLTYFQNEAQLEKSRLLSDRFSAERPKGSFSTLEIQRTEQGDSAMYLCASSSTPGQGGGYGYTFGSGTRLTVV.